This T cell receptor beta chain was found in a study of a mutant IDH1 vaccine in newly diagnosed glioma. Study at large: All eight of the vaccinations patients received fell in weeks 1, 3, 5, 7, 11, 15, 19 and 23. Vaccine administration was initiated 4-6 weeks following radiotherapy alone, or with temozolomide cycles.

With regard to this clone: No antigen is known for it.

The method was immunoSEQ multiplex PCR; TCRdb's version includes in-frame clones alone and lacks a portion of them. The table records some 120,000 clones, over 75% of them present only once. Germline CDR1 and CDR2: SQVTM and ANQGSEA. The length of the CDR3 is 14 residues. Between the trimmed V and J ends, which lost 4 bases and 4 bases, there was a span of 17 bases. Time point indicated: week 11, during vaccination. The study gave 300 ug of mutant IDH1 20-mer peptide per vaccine dose, with topical imiquimod. The sequence was obtained from a man in his forties with glioma. This sample comprised PBMCs, obtained from a glioma patient whose treatment included an IDH1 peptide vaccine. The chain links TRBV29-1 to TRBJ2-7, with D perhaps matching TRBD2 (7 bases). The CDR3, as DNA: TGCAGCGTTGTTGGGGGGGCCCTTTTTTACGAGCAGTACTTC. Translated: CSVVGGALFYEQYF.